This TCR beta chain is drawn from a study of T-cell reconstitution after alpha-beta-depleted transplantation in children. This CDR3 contains 16 residues. J lost 2 bases, V lost 5 bases, and 6 bases had no gene match. Germline V gene sequence: CDR1 SEHNR, CDR2 FQNEAQ (reference sequence). Unique molecular identifiers were used to barcode this TCRbeta library. One entry per CDR3 protein results from TCRdb running MiXCR on the PCR reads. The table shows some 490,000 distinct CDR3 sequences, with roughly an eighth occurring only once. This TCR derives from a human donor who donated a stem cell graft to a child with combined immunodeficiency. The chain employs TRBV7-9 and TRBJ2-6; 7 nucleotides match TRBD1. The sample in question was PBMCs from the stem cell graft donor, obtained from the stem cell graft. For the CDR3, the DNA is TGTGCCAGCAGCCCTCTGACAGGGACTGGGGCCAACGTCCTGACTTTC. Translated, it gives CASSPLTGTGANVLTF. The full variable domain, its missing parts supplied by reference TRBV7-9 and TRBJ2-6, is DTGVSQNPRHKITKRGQNVTFRCDPISEHNRLYWYRQTLGQGPEFLTYFQNEAQLEKSRLLSDRFSAERPKGSFSTLEIQRTEQGDSAMYLCASSPLTGTGANVLTFGAGSRLTVL.